These 7 T cell receptor beta chains were sequenced from one sample in a study of cytomegalovirus exposure and HLA in healthy donors. 60 Vbeta and 13 Jbeta primers were used in PCR. Produced via immunoSEQ multiplex PCR; TCRdb's table is partial and in-frame only. The table records some 110,000 clones, about three quarters of them present only once. Sample: PBMCs. Receptors originate from a woman in her 30s in good health and CMV-seronegative.

The rearrangement uses TRBV25-1 and TRBJ2-1, with TRBD2 matching 14 bases. With V trimmed by 3 bases and J by 9 bases, 7 bases remained unmatched. The CDR3 sequence is 16 residues long. Germline V gives CDR1 MGHDK, CDR2 SYGVNS. The CDR3, as DNA: TGTGCCAGCAGTGACCCGACTAGCGGGAGGGCCGGTGAGCAGTTCTTC. This codes for CASSDPTSGRAGEQFF.

This rearrangement joins TRBV19 to TRBJ1-1, with D possibly being TRBD1 (5 bases). V lost 4 bases, J lost 3 bases, and 15 bases lay in between. Germline V gene lookup returns CDR1 LNHDA and CDR2 SQIVND (reference sequence). The CDR3 spans 15 residues. For the CDR3, the DNA is TGTGCCAGTAGTAACGCAAGGGGCCGACACACTGAAGCTTTCTTT. It encodes CASSNARGRHTEAFF.

About this clone: Its ends do not fully match the called genes, so a read error is possible. The rearrangement joins TRBV7-2 to TRBJ2-7; 8 nucleotides agree with TRBD2. From germline, CDR1 is SGHTA and CDR2 FQGNSA. The CDR3 is made up of 14 amino acids. CDR3 bases: TGTGCCAGCACCTTAACTAGCGGTACCTACGAGCAGTACTTC. It translates to CASTLTSGTYEQYF.

The V gene is TRBV5-1, the J gene TRBJ2-4; 7 positions agree with TRBD1. Germline V CDR1 and CDR2: SGHRS, YFSETQ. V lost 4 bases to trimming and J lost 3 bases; unmatched junction nucleotides: 4. This CDR3 spans 14 amino acids. The CDR3 DNA follows: TGCGCCAGCAGCGGGAGACAGGGCAAAAACATTCAGTACTTC. Its protein is CASSGRQGKNIQYF.

This clone was seen a handful of times. This rearrangement joins TRBV5-1 to TRBJ1-1, with a possible D match to TRBD1 (6 bases). The CDR3 consists of 13 residues. V dropped 3 bases and J dropped 1 base, with 7 bases sitting between them. Germline CDR1 reads SGHRS; CDR2 reads YFSETQ. CDR3: CASSSTGNTEAFF. For the CDR3, the DNA is TGCGCCAGCAGCTCGACAGGGAACACTGAAGCTTTCTTT.

This clone was observed a few times. The chain is built from TRBV12-5 and TRBJ2-1; the D gene is possibly TRBD2 (7 bases). Germline V CDR1 and CDR2: LGHNT, FRNRAP. CDR3 length: 12 residues. Trimming left V 4 bases short and J 9 bases short, with 10 bases between. The CDR3 region has the DNA TGTGCTAGTGGTTGGGGGGGGGCTGAGCAGTTCTTC. This gives the protein CASGWGGAEQFF.

The chain has TRBV10-3 and TRBJ2-7; possible D gene TRBD1, 6 bases. The V end was cut by 11 bases, the J end by 3 bases, with 17 bases between. The germline CDR1 and CDR2 sequences are ENHRY and SYGVKD. The CDR3 runs to 13 residues. In nucleotides, the CDR3 is TGTGCCGTCAAGACACAGGGCGGCTACGAGCAGTACTTC. Translating it yields CAVKTQGGYEQYF.